The count of the clone carrying this T cell receptor beta chain is one. Antigen unknown. The V segment lost 5 bases and the J segment 0 bases; nucleotides outside the gene matches: 7. Per the germline V gene, CDR1 is SGHRS and CDR2 is YFSETQ. The CDR3 contains 15 residues. Libraries were prepared by immunoSEQ multiplex PCR; TCRdb keeps only in-frame clonotypes and omits some of them. The sample lists around 120,000 clones, roughly nine tenths occurring once. The sample is drawn from a study of Tregs in tolerant kidney transplant recipients. Points from the study as a whole: Biological reproducibility was not directly addressed in this study. Validation in larger populations is needed because few patients were studied.

Unstimulated Tregs (CD4+CD25+CD127-) and CD4+CD25- non-Tregs were sorted from PBMCs. The genes are TRBV5-1 and TRBJ1-1; 7 nucleotides agree with TRBD1. The clonotype originates from a human donor in good health. Sample: CD4+ T cells from blood. CDR3 loop: CASRLTGTVNTEAFF. CDR3 coding DNA: TGCGCCAGCAGACTCACCGGGACAGTGAACACTGAAGCTTTCTTT.